This TCR beta chain appears in the sequencing data of a study of shared clonotypes between healthy human individuals. Study-level information: CD4 naive and CD4 memory each took three plates per donor, while CD8 naive took two and CD8 memory one. Study-wide findings and caveats: It was the non-shared clonotypes that had lower generation probabilities than clonotypes shared by all four donors.

Clones were read by immunoSEQ multiplex PCR, and TCRdb kept only the in-frame ones, dropping some. The sample contains about 800,000 clones, approximately 97% of which appear only once. Naive CD8 cells lacked CD45RO and underwent positive selection for CCR7, leaving out terminally differentiated effector memory CD45RA+ cells. Each of the donors was a healthy adult who was HIV-negative and had not had a recent acute infection or vaccination. Per germline, CDR1 SGDLS and CDR2 YYNGEE. The V end lost 0 bases, the J end lost 5 bases, and 17 bases lay between the germline ends. The CDR3 is 16 amino acids. This clone was found once. As yet, its antigen is unknown.

The TCR was taken from a man younger than 40 in good health. The rearrangement uses TRBV9 and TRBJ1-2; tentative D call: TRBD1 (5 bases). The sample taken for sequencing was naive CD8+ T cells sorted from blood. CDR3 in DNA: TGTGCCAGCAGCGTAGCCGGTGACAGCAGTCTATATGGCTACACCTTC. It specifies CASSVAGDSSLYGYTF.